Listed below are T cell receptor beta chains from one sample, sequenced in a study of T-cell memory formation after mild COVID-19. TCRdb ran MiXCR on the 5' RACE reads and lists one entry per CDR3 protein. The sample comprises approximately 580,000 distinct CDR3 sequences, around 20% of which are singletons, and around an eighth rests with the top ten. Source material: PBMCs or a T cell subset sorted from them (not recorded which). The receptors here all came from an adult woman who had mild COVID-19 (a few samples of this study predate the infection). Cell type and time point are not known. Both conserved end residues are part of each CDR3. Each record gives: D gene, V gene, clone size, J gene, CDR3 DNA, CDR3 protein. D genes are given only for firm matches. Clone size appears in some rows only: once, few, many, or a class for an expanded clone.

-,TRBV24-1,-,TRBJ2-1,TGTGCCACCAGTATTAGCGCGGAGGGATTGCGTCGGCAGTTCTTC,CATSISAEGLRRQFF
TRBD1,TRBV5-4,-,TRBJ1-1,TGTGCCAGCAGCCCCGACAGGGGGCCCATTGAAGCTTTCTTT,CASSPDRGPIEAFF
TRBD2,TRBV6-1,-,TRBJ2-7,TGTGCCAGCAGTGGTCGGGGGGCCTACGAGCAGTACTTC,CASSGRGAYEQYF
TRBD2,TRBV3-1,few,TRBJ2-1,TGTGCCTCTCGCGGGGGGACGAGCTCCTACAATGAGCAGTTCTTC,CASRGGTSSYNEQFF
TRBD2,TRBV2,-,TRBJ2-3,TGTGCCAGCAGAACGGGACTAGCGGTACGGGATACGCAGTATTTT,CASRTGLAVRDTQYF
-,TRBV3-1,many,TRBJ2-7,TGTGCCAGCAGCCAAGTGATGGGCTTGGTGGGCTACGAGCAGTACTTC,CASSQVMGLVGYEQYF
TRBD1,TRBV2,-,TRBJ1-2,TGTGCCAGCAGTGAAGCGCTAAGGGGAGGGGGCGCAAGGGATGGCTACACCTTC,CASSEALRGGGARDGYTF
-,TRBV20-1,-,TRBJ1-5,TGCAGTGCTAGCCTCCCGCCCAGCACCAACAATCAGCCCCAGCATTTT,CSASLPPSTNNQPQHF
-,TRBV12-3/TRBV12-4,many,TRBJ2-7,TGTGCCAGCAGTTTCGTCTGGCACGAGCAGTACTTC,CASSFVWHEQYF
TRBD2,TRBV7-6,-,TRBJ2-1,TGTGCCAGCAGCCCTCCCCGGAGAGCGGGAGTGAGCAATGAGCAGTTCTTC,CASSPPRRAGVSNEQFF
-,TRBV18,-,TRBJ1-1,TGTGCCAGCTCACCTCGGGCAGGGGCTGAAGCTTTCTTT,CASSPRAGAEAFF
TRBD1,TRBV15,-,TRBJ1-1,TGTGCCACCAGCAGGACAGGGATGGGGAGGACTGAAGCTTTCTTT,CATSRTGMGRTEAFF
-,TRBV12-3/TRBV12-4,few,TRBJ1-1,TGTGCCAGCAGTTCTCCCCCAGCCAACACTGAAGCTTTCTTT,CASSSPPANTEAFF
TRBD2,TRBV4-2,many,TRBJ2-1,TGTGCCAGCAGCCAGTGGGGGGGAGAGGGGAATGAGCAGTTCTTC,CASSQWGGEGNEQFF
-,TRBV14,few,TRBJ2-1,TGTGCCAGCAGCTACCGAAGGATTGAGCAGTTCTTC,CASSYRRIEQFF
TRBD1,TRBV12-3/TRBV12-4,many,TRBJ2-7,TGTGCCAGCAGTTCGTCCGGGACAGGGGGCACCTACGAGCAGTACTTC,CASSSSGTGGTYEQYF
-,TRBV5-1,few,TRBJ1-2,TGCGCCAGCAGCGAACCGAGGCGGACTCGGGGCTATGGCTACACCTTC,CASSEPRRTRGYGYTF
-,TRBV18,-,TRBJ2-7,TGTGCCAGCTCACCAGCCGCATCAAGAACAATCTACGAGCAGTACTTC,CASSPAASRTIYEQYF
-,TRBV2,many,TRBJ2-7,TGTGCCAGCAGTGTAAGAAGCGAGCAGTACTTC,CASSVRSEQYF
TRBD2,TRBV6-6,-,TRBJ2-5,TGTGCCAGCAGTTACTCCGCCGGAGCGGGAGATGAGACCCAGTACTTC,CASSYSAGAGDETQYF
-,TRBV15,few,TRBJ2-1,TGTGCCACCAGCAGAGAGGAAATAATATACAATGAGCAGTTCTTC,CATSREEIIYNEQFF
-,TRBV4-2,-,TRBJ2-3,TGTGCCAGCAGCCAAGGGCCAGGGGATAGAGATACGCAGTATTTT,CASSQGPGDRDTQYF
-,TRBV12-3/TRBV12-4,many,TRBJ2-2,TGTGCCAGCAGGTCGGGGGTCACCGGGGAGCTGTTTTTT,CASRSGVTGELFF
TRBD2,TRBV12-3/TRBV12-4,few,TRBJ2-1,TGTGCCAGCAGTGCCTTAATTCAGGAAGCGGGAGTATGGGATGAGCAGTTCTTC,CASSALIQEAGVWDEQFF
-,TRBV27,-,TRBJ1-5,TGTGCCAGCAGTTTAAAGGGATACCAGGCGAATCAGCCCCAGCATTTT,CASSLKGYQANQPQHF
-,TRBV7-2,-,TRBJ2-2,TGTGCCAGCAGCTTGTTCCCCGGGGAGCTGTTTTTT,CASSLFPGELFF
-,TRBV7-8,few,TRBJ1-1,TGTGCCAGCAGCCGGGCCCCCCCTGGTGTCACTGAAGCTTTCTTT,CASSRAPPGVTEAFF
-,TRBV6-5,-,TRBJ2-5,TGTGCCAGCAGTTGGGCGGCAGATGGTGGAGAGACCCAGTACTTC,CASSWAADGGETQYF
-,TRBV7-9,-,TRBJ1-2,TGTGCCAGCAGCCCCGACACCATGATCTATGGCTACACCTTC,CASSPDTMIYGYTF
TRBD2,TRBV27,few,TRBJ2-3,TGTGCCAGCAGTTTCCACCCCCCGCGGGAGCGCACAGATACGCAGTATTTT,CASSFHPPRERTDTQYF
-,TRBV7-2,few,TRBJ2-6,TGTGCCAGCAGCCGCCGGACGGGAAGCTCTGGGGCCAACGTCCTGACTTTC,CASSRRTGSSGANVLTF
TRBD2,TRBV5-1,-,TRBJ2-1,TGCGCCAGCAGCTTGAAAGGTGTAGCGGGGAGCTCCTACAATGAGCAGTTCTTC,CASSLKGVAGSSYNEQFF
TRBD2,TRBV20-1,few,TRBJ2-3,TGCAGTGCTAGAGCGGCGGCCGCCGTGACTAGCGGGAGCAGGAATACGCAGTATTTT,CSARAAAAVTSGSRNTQYF
TRBD1,TRBV19,few,TRBJ1-1,TGTGCCAGTAGTACCTGGACAGGGGGCCAAACTGAAGCTTTCTTT,CASSTWTGGQTEAFF
TRBD1,TRBV12-3/TRBV12-4,-,TRBJ1-3,TGTGCCAGCAGTTTAACAGGGGCAGGTACTGGAAACACCATATATTTT,CASSLTGAGTGNTIYF
TRBD1,TRBV7-9,many,TRBJ2-3,TGTGCCAGCAGACGGGACAGCCACACAGATACGCAGTATTTT,CASRRDSHTDTQYF
TRBD2,TRBV5-4,few,TRBJ2-2,TGTGCCAGCAGCTCTAGCGGACTTTTCACCGGGGAGCTGTTTTTT,CASSSSGLFTGELFF